This TCR beta chain was sequenced during a study of OX40 agonist ivuxolimab in advanced cancers. The CDR3 has 16 residues. Germline-derived CDR1 and CDR2 are MDHEN and SYDVKM. V was trimmed by 6 bases and J by 4 bases, leaving 22 bases between them. The method was immunoSEQ multiplex PCR; TCRdb's version includes in-frame clones alone and lacks a portion of them. The repertoire has about 76,000 clones, approximately 87% of them found once; the top ten carry around 0.95%. This sequence was found in an adult with an advanced solid tumor such as melanoma, head and neck, liver or kidney cancer. This rearrangement joins TRBV28 to TRBJ2-7; D might be TRBD2 (5 bases). Sequenced here: CD4+ or CD8+ T cells sorted from blood, sampled in a trial of the OX40 agonist ivuxolimab. This CDR3 reads CASSPTRQWAGYEQYF. In nucleotides, the CDR3 is TGTGCCAGCAGCCCGACCCGACAATGGGCGGGTTACGAGCAGTACTTC.